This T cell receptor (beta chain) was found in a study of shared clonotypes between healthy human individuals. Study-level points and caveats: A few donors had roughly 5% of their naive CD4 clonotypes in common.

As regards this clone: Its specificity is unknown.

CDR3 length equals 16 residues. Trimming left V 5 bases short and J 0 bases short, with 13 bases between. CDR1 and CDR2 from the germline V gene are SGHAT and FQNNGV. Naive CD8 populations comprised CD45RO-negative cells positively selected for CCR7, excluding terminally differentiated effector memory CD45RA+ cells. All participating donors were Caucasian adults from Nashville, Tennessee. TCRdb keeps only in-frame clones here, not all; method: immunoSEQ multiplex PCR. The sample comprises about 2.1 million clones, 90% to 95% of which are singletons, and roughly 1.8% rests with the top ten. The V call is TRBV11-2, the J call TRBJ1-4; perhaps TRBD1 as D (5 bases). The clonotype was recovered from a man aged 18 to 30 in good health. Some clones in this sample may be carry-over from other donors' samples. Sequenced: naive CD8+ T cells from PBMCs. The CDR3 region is CASSDQGFATNEKLFF. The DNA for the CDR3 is TGTGCCAGCAGCGATCAGGGTTTTGCAACTAATGAAAAACTGTTTTTT.